This T cell receptor beta chain was documented in a study of radiation and T cells in renal cell carcinoma. The table came from immunoSEQ multiplex PCR; TCRdb's copy has only in-frame clones and leaves some out. The top ten hold 5.5% to 7% of the sample, which has some 81,000 clones, roughly 87% seen once. V lost 5 bases to trimming and J lost 7 bases; unmatched junction nucleotides: 4. Germline CDR1 is MNHEY and CDR2 is SMNVEV (reference sequence). This CDR3 region has 14 residues. On this clone: What it binds is not known.

As to time point: blood 4 weeks post-SBRT, at nephrectomy. Sample treatment: 15 Gy SBRT to primary tumor, nephrectomy 4 weeks later. Serial blood draws occurred at baseline and 2 and 4 weeks post-SBRT. This renal cell carcinoma was of the clear cell type. Study outcomes and limitations: In blood, top tumor clones expanded by 2 weeks, shrinking by 4. Without pretreatment biopsies, baseline tumor clonotype presence was undetermined.

This receptor was obtained from a woman in her 70s with renal cell carcinoma. This sample comprised blood, obtained from a patient whose treatment included radiotherapy and nephrectomy. The chain combines TRBV27 with TRBJ2-1; TRBD2 matches at 11 bases. CDR3 protein: CASSLRTSGNEQFF. The CDR3 DNA sequence: TGTGCCAGCAGTCTTCGGACTAGCGGGAATGAGCAGTTCTTC.